The entry that follows covers one TCR beta chain sequence. The CDR3 has 12 amino acids. Germline loops: CDR1 SGHAT, CDR2 FQDESV (reference sequence). V lost 5 bases to trimming and J lost 4 bases, with 9 bases between them. The sample originates from a study of T cell responses to AZD1222 COVID-19 vaccine. Only in-frame clones appear in the TCRdb table, and some are missing; sequencing was by immunoSEQ multiplex PCR. The sample carries 100,000 to 150,000 clones, approximately 88% recorded once. The V gene is TRBV11-1, the J gene TRBJ2-7, with D perhaps TRBD1 (6 bases). The sequences come from peripheral blood, collected on day 0 of AZD1222 vaccination. This sequence originates from an adult in good health. CDR3 in amino acids: CASSVTGYEQYF. The CDR3 DNA is TGTGCCAGCAGCGTGACAGGATACGAGCAGTACTTC.